This TCR beta chain was retrieved from a study of blood T cell repertoires in COVID-19. Study-wide context: The cDNA or gDNA used as material had been derived from T cells, B-cell-depleted T cells, or PBMCs.

Those enrolled, adults aged roughly 18 to 89 years, came from some 25 US areas. Which cohort a participant joined came from the clinical history participants gave. The germline V gene encodes CDR1 ENHRY and CDR2 SYGVKD. The ends were cut back, 3 bases at V and 1 base at J, with 22 bases in the middle. This CDR3 is built from 20 residues. In the original processing: How many nucleated cells were present was estimated from reference gene primer amplification. Some clones are missing from TCRdb's copy, which holds only in-frame ones; the method was immunoSEQ multiplex PCR. The V and J calls and clone size come from that table; D and trimming were worked out from the DNA. The table shows around 300,000 clones, with around 90% occurring only once.

Material: PBMCs or T cells enriched from blood (not recorded which). V usage is TRBV10-3 and J usage is TRBJ2-6; tentative D call: TRBD1 (6 bases). The TCR sequence derives from a woman between 50 and 59 years old who had recovered from COVID-19. Here the CDR3 DNA reads TGTGCCATCAGTGAAACTCCTAGCAAGGGACATCCATCTGGGGCCAACGTCCTGACTTTC. Protein product: CAISETPSKGHPSGANVLTF.